The clone carrying this TCR beta chain was counted once. The ends lost 5 bases at V and 9 bases at J; junction bases unmatched: 9. Germline CDR1 is MNHEY and CDR2 is SVGAGI. The CDR3 sequence is 13 residues long. The sample originates from a study of immune evolution from preneoplasia to lung adenocarcinoma. Generated by immunoSEQ multiplex PCR, the TCRdb table keeps only in-frame clones and is missing some. This table has fewer than 12,000 clones, approximately 80% appearing once. This receptor was taken from a person between 70 and 80 years old with lung adenocarcinoma. The V and J genes are TRBV6-5 and TRBJ1-1; 7 bases line up with TRBD1. Sequenced sample: FFPE minimally invasive lung adenocarcinoma tissue. The CDR3 DNA reads TGTGCCAGCAGTATCCTCGAACAGGGGAAAGCTTTCTTT. Residues: CASSILEQGKAFF.